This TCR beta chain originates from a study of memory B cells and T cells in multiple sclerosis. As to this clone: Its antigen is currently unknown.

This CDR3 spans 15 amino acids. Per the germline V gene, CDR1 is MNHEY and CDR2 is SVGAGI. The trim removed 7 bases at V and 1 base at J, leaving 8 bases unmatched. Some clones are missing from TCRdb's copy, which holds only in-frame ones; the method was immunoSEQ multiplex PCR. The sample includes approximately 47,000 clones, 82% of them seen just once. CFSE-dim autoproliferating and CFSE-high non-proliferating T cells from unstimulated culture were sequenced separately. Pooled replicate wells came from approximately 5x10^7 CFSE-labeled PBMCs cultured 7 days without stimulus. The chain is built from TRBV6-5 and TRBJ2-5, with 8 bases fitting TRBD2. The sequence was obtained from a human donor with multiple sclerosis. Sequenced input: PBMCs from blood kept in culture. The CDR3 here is CASTPPGLAQETQYF. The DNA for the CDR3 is TGTGCCAGCACCCCACCCGGACTAGCCCAAGAGACCCAGTACTTC.